These T cell receptor beta chains were read from a single sample in a study of blood T cell repertoires in COVID-19. Profiling relied on immunoSEQ multiplex PCR, and the TCRdb table lists in-frame clones only, not all of them. The table lists fewer than 200,000 clones, around four fifths of them singletons. The source material was PBMCs or T cells enriched from blood (not recorded which). These receptor sequences come from a woman aged 50 to 60 who had recovered from COVID-19. CDR3s include the opening cysteine and the closing phenylalanine or tryptophan. The D gene is left open where the match is weak. Size values are once, few and many counts, or a class for expanded clones, and some rows have none.

V gene	D gene	clone size	J gene	CDR3 protein	CDR3 DNA
TRBV13	TRBD1	-	TRBJ1-2	CASSLPGQGDYGYTF	TGTGCCAGCAGCTTGCCGGGACAGGGAGACTATGGCTACACCTTC
TRBV4-3	TRBD1	-	TRBJ1-2	CASSQATGGGGYTF	TGCGCCAGCAGCCAGGCTACAGGGGGGGGTGGCTACACCTTC
TRBV4-1	TRBD1	-	TRBJ1-2	CASSQGGRWTGGYGYTF	TGCGCCAGCAGCCAAGGAGGGCGGTGGACAGGGGGCTATGGCTACACCTTC
TRBV30	-	-	TRBJ1-6	CAWDLRSSYNSPLHF	TGTGCCTGGGACTTACGGAGCTCCTATAATTCACCCCTCCACTTT
TRBV12-3/TRBV12-4	-	once	TRBJ2-6	CASDRAGANVLTF	TGTGCCAGCGACCGGGCTGGGGCCAACGTCCTGACTTTC
TRBV6-2/TRBV6-3	-	-	TRBJ2-1	CASSYSEGIPYNEQFF	TGTGCCAGCAGTTACTCGGAGGGGATCCCCTACAATGAGCAGTTCTTC
TRBV12-5	TRBD1	few	TRBJ1-2	CASGKQGMGGYTF	TGTGCTAGTGGGAAACAGGGGATGGGTGGCTACACCTTC
TRBV7-8	-	-	TRBJ2-5	CASSTTGVWETQYF	TGTGCCAGCAGCACGACGGGGGTCTGGGAGACCCAGTACTTC
TRBV27	TRBD1	-	TRBJ1-5	CASRRTGGYSNQPQHF	TGTGCCAGCAGACGGACAGGAGGCTATAGCAATCAGCCCCAGCATTTT
TRBV19	-	-	TRBJ2-5	CASSIGNSKETQYF	TGTGCCAGTAGTATAGGTAACAGTAAAGAGACCCAGTACTTC
TRBV7-9	-	-	TRBJ2-5	CASSAQNPGVPGAQYF	TGTGCCAGCAGCGCACAAAATCCGGGCGTCCCAGGGGCCCAGTACTTC
TRBV3-1/TRBV3-2	-	-	TRBJ1-1	CASSPRTGRTEAFF	TGTGCCAGCAGCCCGAGAACAGGGCGCACTGAAGCTTTCTTT
TRBV7-3	-	-	TRBJ1-2	CASSLSPTGLFDGYTF	TGTGCCAGCAGCTTATCGCCGACGGGGTTATTCGACGGCTACACCTTC
TRBV18	TRBD1	few	TRBJ1-5	CASSPQGQGHNQPQHF	TGTGCCAGCTCACCCCAGGGACAGGGACACAATCAGCCCCAGCATTTT
TRBV7-9	TRBD1	-	TRBJ2-5	CASSPTGGKETQYF	TGTGCCAGCAGCCCGACAGGGGGCAAGGAGACCCAGTACTTC
TRBV28	TRBD2	-	TRBJ2-5	CASSTGLNKETQYF	TGTGCCAGCAGTACGGGACTAAACAAAGAGACCCAGTACTTC
TRBV3-1/TRBV3-2	-	-	TRBJ1-5	CASSPQGLRGQPQHF	TGTGCCAGCAGCCCCCAAGGCCTCCGCGGTCAGCCCCAGCATTTT
TRBV5-1	-	-	TRBJ2-2	CASSWGRESHGELFF	TGCGCCAGCAGCTGGGGGCGGGAGTCGCACGGGGAGCTGTTTTTT
TRBV3-1/TRBV3-2	TRBD1	-	TRBJ1-2	CASSQGTGVLYGYTF	TGTGCCAGCAGCCAAGGAACAGGGGTACTCTATGGCTACACCTTC
TRBV29-1	-	few	TRBJ1-1	CSVRKQGYTEAFF	TGCAGCGTTAGAAAGCAGGGATACACTGAAGCTTTCTTT
TRBV9	-	-	TRBJ1-5	CASSGGGPNQPQHF	TGTGCCAGCAGCGGGGGGGGGCCCAATCAGCCCCAGCATTTT
TRBV7-8	TRBD1	-	TRBJ1-2	CASSLYTGGREGYTF	TGTGCCAGCAGCTTATATACAGGGGGCCGAGAAGGCTACACCTTC
TRBV11-2	-	-	TRBJ1-2	CASSLGASYYGYTF	TGTGCCAGCAGCTTAGGGGCCAGCTACTATGGCTACACCTTC
TRBV30	-	-	TRBJ1-2	CAWTLGQRANF	TGTGCCTGGACCCTAGGACAGAGGGCGAACTTC
TRBV5-1	-	few	TRBJ1-1	CATTQGGNTEAFF	TGCGCCACCACCCAGGGAGGGAACACTGAAGCTTTCTTT
TRBV30	TRBD2	once	TRBJ2-1	CAWLLPGLSKFF	TGTGCCTGGCTTCTCCCGGGACTATCTAAGTTCTTC
TRBV7-2	-	-	TRBJ2-5	CASSVTSRETQYF	TGTGCCAGCAGCGTCACTAGCAGAGAGACCCAGTACTTC
TRBV29-1	TRBD2	-	TRBJ2-5	CSVLPRTSVETQYF	TGCAGCGTTTTACCCCGGACTAGCGTAGAGACCCAGTACTTC
TRBV4-1	-	-	TRBJ1-6	CASSQDREGSYNSPLHF	TGCGCCAGCAGCCAAGATCGGGAGGGGTCCTATAATTCACCCCTCCACTTT
TRBV2	-	-	TRBJ1-2	CASALRTAVYGYTF	TGTGCCAGCGCCCTAAGGACAGCTGTCTATGGCTACACCTTC
TRBV6-5	-	-	TRBJ2-3	CASTWRVSTDTQYF	TGTGCCAGCACCTGGCGGGTAAGCACAGATACGCAGTATTTT
TRBV30	-	-	TRBJ1-2	CAWSVYAGRANYGYTF	TGTGCCTGGAGTGTCTACGCGGGGCGAGCTAACTATGGCTACACCTTC
TRBV7-2	-	once	TRBJ1-5	CASSLNTGGNQPQHF	TGTGCCAGCAGCTTAAACACAGGTGGCAATCAGCCCCAGCATTTT
TRBV10-2	-	-	TRBJ1-6	CASSGQVYNSPLHF	TGCGCCAGCAGTGGACAGGTCTATAATTCACCCCTCCACTTT
TRBV6-5	-	-	TRBJ1-2	CASSYSTGILTYGYTF	TGTGCCAGCAGTTACTCGACGGGGATACTCACCTATGGCTACACCTTC
TRBV4-2	-	-	TRBJ1-1	CASSQAPMAGNTEAFF	TGTGCCAGCAGCCAAGCGCCAATGGCGGGGAACACTGAAGCTTTCTTT
TRBV30	TRBD1	-	TRBJ1-5	CAWGFPGWGRGNFGQPQHF	TGTGCCTGGGGGTTCCCGGGTTGGGGCAGGGGGAATTTTGGTCAGCCCCAGCATTTT
TRBV14	TRBD2	-	TRBJ2-1	CASSRASGSLREFF	TGTGCCAGCAGCCGAGCTAGCGGGAGCCTCAGGGAGTTCTTC
TRBV5-1	-	-	TRBJ1-5	CASSPGGGSGNQPQHF	TGCGCCAGCAGCCCCGGGGGGGGATCGGGCAATCAGCCCCAGCATTTT